This T cell receptor (beta chain) was recovered during a study of blood T cell repertoires in COVID-19. Study summary: There were acute and convalescent COVID-19 samples, and they came from the United States, Italy and Spain.

Only in-frame clones appear in the TCRdb table, and some are missing; sequencing was by immunoSEQ multiplex PCR. This table has approximately 50,000 clones, just under 90% appearing once. Sequencing used peripheral blood. This TCR derives from an elderly man with active or convalescent COVID-19.

CDR3 protein: CASSPGTGEAGELFF. In nucleotides, the CDR3 is TGTGCCAGCTCACCAGGGACAGGGGAAGCCGGGGAGCTGTTTTTT. This chain uses TRBV18 with TRBJ2-2; 10 nucleotides agree with TRBD1. Per the germline V gene, CDR1 is KGHSH and CDR2 is LQKENI. The length of the CDR3 is 15 residues. With 2 bases clipped from V and 6 bases from J, the junction kept 3 bases outside the gene matches.